This T cell receptor beta chain is from a study of patients and donors after allogeneic stem cell transplantation. This clonotype was detected a few times. MiXCR, run by TCRdb on the RT-PCR reads, gives a single entry per CDR3 protein. The sample includes 900,000 to 1,000,000 distinct CDR3 sequences, about 20% of them seen just once. The sequencing input was blood, either unsorted or a sorted T cell fraction (not recorded which). The sequence derives from a human donor who was either an allogeneic HSCT recipient or a stem cell or donor lymphocyte infusion donor (not recorded which). It is not recorded whose cells these are; they may come from a transplant donor.

CDR3 sequence: CASKTSSIGTDTQYF. In DNA form, the CDR3 reads TGTGCCAGCAAGACTTCCAGTATCGGTACAGATACGCAGTATTTT. The V gene is TRBV6-1, the J gene TRBJ2-3; D not certain. Germline CDR1 is MNHNS and CDR2 is SASEGT. The CDR3 covers 15 residues. Trimming shortened V by 7 bases and J by 3 bases, and 17 bases separated the two germline ends.